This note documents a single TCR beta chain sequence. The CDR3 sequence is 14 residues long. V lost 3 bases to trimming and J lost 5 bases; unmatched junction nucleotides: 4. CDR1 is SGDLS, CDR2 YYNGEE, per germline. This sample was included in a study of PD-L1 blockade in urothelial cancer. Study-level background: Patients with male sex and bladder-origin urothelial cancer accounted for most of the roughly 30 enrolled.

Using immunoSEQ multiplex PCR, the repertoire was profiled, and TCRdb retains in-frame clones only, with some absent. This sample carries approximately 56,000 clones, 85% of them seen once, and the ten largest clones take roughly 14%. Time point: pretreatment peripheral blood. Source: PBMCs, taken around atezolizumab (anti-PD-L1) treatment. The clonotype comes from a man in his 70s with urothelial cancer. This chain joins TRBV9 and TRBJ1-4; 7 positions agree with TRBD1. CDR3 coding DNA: TGTGCCAGCAGCGCAGGGGGGCGGAATGAAAAACTGTTTTTT. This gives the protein CASSAGGRNEKLFF.